This entry lists 28 T cell receptor beta chains sequenced from one sample in a study of blood T cells in healthy people across ages. Primers used in a second PCR of about 6 to 11 cycles were a sample-barcoded 5' primer and a J-beta primer mix. TCRdb re-called the 5' RACE reads through MiXCR, storing one row per CDR3 protein. Of about 1.5 million distinct CDR3 sequences listed, roughly 43% are singletons. The specimen sequenced was blood. All receptors come from a woman between 18 and 29 years old in good health.

The table lists this clonotype with a few counts. The gene calls are TRBV20-1 and TRBJ2-3; TRBD2 agrees at 10 bases. Per the germline V gene, CDR1 is DFQATT and CDR2 is SNEGSKA (reference sequence). The CDR3 is 15 amino acids. Germline trimming cut 6 bases from V and 2 bases from J; bases unmatched to any gene: 8. The chain's CDR3 is CSAGLAALSTDTQYF. In DNA form, the CDR3 reads TGCAGTGCCGGACTAGCGGCCCTCTCCACAGATACGCAGTATTTT.

The chain is built from TRBV21-1 and TRBJ1-5; the table names TRBD1, a call not compared with the DNA. TRBV21-1 is noted as a pseudogene. The CDR3 is 15 amino acids. CDR3 nucleotide sequence: TGTGTCAGCAGCAAAGGGACAGGGGGGAATCAGCCCCAGCATTTT. Translated, it gives CVSSKGTGGNQPQHF.

This chain links TRBV7-2 with TRBJ2-3, with 7 bases identical to TRBD2. Germline V gene sequence: CDR1 SGHTA, CDR2 FQGNSA. The V segment lost 5 bases and the J segment 2 bases; nucleotides outside the gene matches: 7. The CDR3 consists of 15 residues. The CDR3 region has the DNA TGTGCCAGCAGCCGGTGGACTAGAGCCACAGATACGCAGTATTTT. Its translation: CASSRWTRATDTQYF.

This clonotype has more than one count but fewer than ten. The chain uses TRBV11-2 and TRBJ1-2; the D gene is possibly TRBD1 (5 bases). Per the germline V gene, CDR1 is SGHAT and CDR2 is FQNNGV. The CDR3 contains 12 residues. Trimming took 4 bases from V and 8 from J, leaving 11 bases between them. CDR3 coding DNA: TGTGCCAGCAGCTCCGGACATAGCGGCTACACCTTC. It yields the protein CASSSGHSGYTF.

The gene calls are TRBV5-6 and TRBJ2-1, with 9 bases lining up with TRBD1. V lost 1 base and J lost 0; bases outside the gene matches: 14. This CDR3 is 20 amino acids long. Germline-derived CDR1 and CDR2 are SGHDT and YYEEEE. CDR3 sequence: CASSLRGQGPLWSSYNEQFF. The CDR3 DNA is TGTGCCAGCAGCTTGCGGGGACAGGGCCCCCTATGGAGCTCCTACAATGAGCAGTTCTTC.

The chain joins TRBV21-1 to TRBJ1-2; the table's TRBD1 call for D was not verified on the DNA. TRBV21-1 is deemed a pseudogene. The CDR3 has 13 amino acids. The CDR3 region is CASSDRDSPVYTF. DNA of the CDR3: TGTGCCAGCAGCGACCGGGACAGTCCCGTTTACACCTTC.

This clonotype was counted only a few times. This chain joins TRBV9 and TRBJ2-5; a possible D gene is TRBD2 (5 bases). Germline V gene lookup returns CDR1 SGDLS and CDR2 YYNGEE. This CDR3 spans 15 amino acids. V shed 0 bases and J shed 11 bases, with 20 bases lying between them. CDR3 sequence (DNA): TGTGCCAGCAGCGTAGGACCGGGATCGGAATGGGAGCAGTACTTC. Its translation is CASSVGPGSEWEQYF.

The chain is built from TRBV4-2 and TRBJ2-1; D gene unclear. CDR1 is LGHNA, CDR2 YNFKEQ, per germline. This CDR3 region has 16 residues. The V and J ends lost 1 base and 0 bases respectively, with 10 bases between them. The chain's CDR3 is CASSQGPPDSYNEQFF. The DNA of the CDR3 is TGTGCCAGCAGCCAAGGGCCTCCCGACTCCTACAATGAGCAGTTCTTC.

Note on this clonotype: At one end, the junction sequence differs from germline, possibly due to a read error. The chain recombines TRBV27 with TRBJ2-3, with TRBD2 matching 9 bases. The germline CDR1 and CDR2 sequences are MNHEY and SMNVEV (reference sequence). This CDR3 has 15 residues. As DNA, the CDR3 is TGTGCCGGCAGTTCGGGCCTAGCGGGGATTTTAATGGAGTATTTT. It codes for CAGSSGLAGILMEYF.

V and J are TRBV24-1 and TRBJ1-5; maybe TRBD1 (5 bases). Germline-derived CDR1 and CDR2 are KGHDR and SFDVKD. The CDR3 totals 16 residues. Trimming took 6 bases from V and 0 from J, leaving 14 bases between them. The CDR3 bases are TGTGCCACCAGTTTCAGACAGAGCTATAGCAATCAGCCCCAGCATTTT. Encoded protein: CATSFRQSYSNQPQHF.

A few counts support this clonotype. This chain links TRBV4-3 with TRBJ1-1; 7 bases fit TRBD1. This CDR3 spans 16 amino acids. Germline V lookup: CDR1 LGHNA, CDR2 YSLEER. The V segment lost 0 bases and the J segment 4 bases; nucleotides outside the gene matches: 8. The CDR3 protein is CASSQDLTGRATEAFF. As DNA, the CDR3 is TGCGCCAGCAGCCAAGATCTGACAGGGCGGGCCACTGAAGCTTTCTTT.

The chain has TRBV12-3 or TRBV12-4 and TRBJ1-1, with 7 bases matching TRBD1. The CDR3 runs 14 residues. V trimming: 3 bases; J trimming: 4 bases; junction bases outside the gene matches: 5. The CDR3 spells CASSFDRAGTEAFF. As DNA, the CDR3 is TGTGCCAGCAGTTTCGACAGGGCAGGCACTGAAGCTTTCTTT.

A single count supports this clonotype. The J gene is TRBJ1-1, the V gene TRBV18; no clear D gene. With 1 base removed from V and 3 bases from J, the gap between germline ends came to 9 bases. This CDR3 comprises 14 residues. CDR1 and CDR2 from the germline V gene are KGHSH and LQKENI. The CDR3 sequence is CASSPRVEDTEAFF. The CDR3 DNA reads as TGTGCCAGCTCACCACGGGTGGAGGACACTGAAGCTTTCTTT.

The rearrangement links TRBV4-3 to TRBJ2-7, with a weak D call TRBD1 (6 bases). The CDR3 extends over 15 amino acids. From germline, CDR1 is LGHNA and CDR2 YSLEER. Trimming cost V 0 bases and J 6 bases, with 15 bases left between them. Written as DNA, the CDR3 is TGCGCCAGCAGCCAAGACGGGACACCTCTTTTCGAGCAGTACTTC. It codes for CASSQDGTPLFEQYF.

The J gene is TRBJ1-4, the V gene TRBV27; no reliable D call. This CDR3 is 15 amino acids long. V was cut by 2 bases and J by 0 bases, with 7 bases left in between. CDR1 MNHEY and CDR2 SMNVEV come from the germline V gene (reference sequence). Here the CDR3 reads CASSLGQATNEKLFF. CDR3 in DNA: TGTGCCAGCAGTTTAGGCCAGGCAACTAATGAAAAACTGTTTTTT.

V and J are TRBV4-3 and TRBJ2-4; TRBD1 matches at 7 bases. The tail of the sequence fits TRBJ2-7 better, so the J call may be wrong. CDR1 is LGHNA, CDR2 YSLEER, per germline. The CDR3 has 14 residues. The CDR3 sequence: CASSQDPRDSEQYF. CDR3 in DNA: TGCGCCAGCAGCCAAGATCCCCGGGACAGCGAGCAGTACTTC.

The chain couples TRBV27 to TRBJ1-4; D not certain. This CDR3 is 16 amino acids long. CDR1 is MNHEY, CDR2 SMNVEV, per germline (reference sequence). With 2 bases removed from V and 2 bases from J, the gap between germline ends came to 12 bases. The CDR3 sequence: CASSLRIPITNEKLFF. The CDR3 region has the DNA TGTGCCAGCAGTTTAAGAATTCCGATTACTAATGAAAAACTGTTTTTT.

This chain joins TRBV20-1 and TRBJ2-7; tentative D call: TRBD1 (5 bases). The CDR3 loop spans 12 amino acids. Trimming pared 5 bases from V and 0 bases from J, leaving 8 bases between. CDR1 is DFQATT, CDR2 SNEGSKA, per germline (reference sequence). This CDR3 is CSAEGASYEQYF. CDR3 nucleotides: TGCAGTGCTGAAGGGGCCTCCTACGAGCAGTACTTC.

The chain has TRBV20-1 and TRBJ2-5; D is ambiguous. Germline CDR1 reads DFQATT; CDR2 reads SNEGSKA (reference sequence). The CDR3 contains 13 residues. The CDR3 spells CSPRPSSQETQYF. The CDR3 nucleotides are TGCAGCCCCCGACCGAGTTCACAAGAGACCCAGTACTTC.

The chain links TRBV19 to TRBJ1-5; 7 positions match TRBD1. Losses at the gene ends were 6 bases for V and 3 bases for J; bases not matched to a gene: 2. Germline CDR1 is LNHDA and CDR2 is SQIVND (reference sequence). This CDR3 comprises 13 residues. CDR3 sequence (DNA): TGTGCCAGTAGGGACAGGTACAATCAGCCCCAGCATTTT. Protein: CASRDRYNQPQHF.

This clonotype was detected ten times or more. The CDR3 bases are TGCGCCAGCAGCCAAGATAAAGGGACAGGGATCTACGAGCAGTACTTC. Translated, it gives CASSQDKGTGIYEQYF. This chain links TRBV4-3 with TRBJ2-7, with TRBD1 identical over 9 bases. Looked up from germline, CDR1 is LGHNA and CDR2 is YSLEER. The junction had 6 bases not matched to a gene; V was cut back by 0 bases and J by 3 bases. The CDR3 sequence is 16 residues long.

Comments on this clonotype: The junction departs from germline at one end; a sequencing error may be responsible. V usage is TRBV4-3 and J usage is TRBJ2-3; no definite D call. This CDR3 contains 14 residues. Germline V gives CDR1 LGHNA, CDR2 YSLEER. DNA for the CDR3: TGCGCCGGCAGCCAAGATCTTGGCACAGATACGCAGTATTTT. Its protein is CAGSQDLGTDTQYF.

CDR3 DNA: TGTGCCAGCAGTTACACCCGGGATCAGCCCCAGCATTTT. Residues: CASSYTRDQPQHF. The chain links TRBV6-6 to TRBJ1-5; D not resolved. CDR1 and CDR2 from the germline V gene are MNHNY and SVGAGI (reference sequence). The CDR3 totals 13 residues. The V end lost 2 bases, the J end lost 5 bases, and 7 bases lay between the germline ends.

V usage is TRBV13 and J usage is TRBJ1-2, with D unclear. V was clipped by 4 bases and J by 0 bases, with 6 bases between them. The CDR3 spans 13 residues. CDR1 and CDR2 (germline): PRHDT, FYEKMQ (reference sequence). The DNA of the CDR3 is TGTGCCAGCAGCTCGGAAGCTAACTATGGCTACACCTTC. Protein product: CASSSEANYGYTF.

The rearrangement joins TRBV20-1 to TRBJ1-6; no firm D call. Trimming left V 3 bases short and J 7 bases short, with 16 bases between. The CDR3 totals 15 residues. Germline V lookup: CDR1 DFQATT, CDR2 SNEGSKA (reference sequence). The CDR3 loop reads CSASPTGVLNSPLHF. In DNA, the CDR3 is TGCAGTGCTAGCCCCACTGGTGTATTGAATTCACCCCTCCACTTT.

The chain uses TRBV11-2 and TRBJ2-5; D not resolved. V lost 4 bases to trimming and J lost 2 bases, with 14 bases between them. The CDR3 has 15 amino acids. CDR1 and CDR2 from the germline V gene are SGHAT and FQNNGV. Written as DNA, the CDR3 is TGTGCCAGCAGCTCGAGGCGAAGTAAACAAGAGACCCAGTACTTC. Translating gives CASSSRRSKQETQYF.

This clonotype was recorded a few times. As DNA, the CDR3 is TGTGCCTGGTCCGCCGGGACAGGGGCTTACGAGCAGTACTTC. Protein product: CAWSAGTGAYEQYF. This rearrangement joins TRBV30 to TRBJ2-7, with TRBD1 matching 10 bases. This CDR3 is 14 amino acids long. V trimming: 5 bases; J trimming: 4 bases; junction bases outside the gene matches: 8. Germline CDR1 GTSNPN, CDR2 SVGIG (reference sequence).

V gene TRBV12-3 or TRBV12-4 combines with J gene TRBJ2-2; D not resolved. Trimming left V 0 bases short and J 7 bases short, with 9 bases between. The CDR3 loop spans 14 amino acids. CDR3 nucleotides: TGTGCCAGCAGTTTAGCCCTGCCAGGCGGGGAGCTGTTTTTT. This translates into CASSLALPGGELFF.